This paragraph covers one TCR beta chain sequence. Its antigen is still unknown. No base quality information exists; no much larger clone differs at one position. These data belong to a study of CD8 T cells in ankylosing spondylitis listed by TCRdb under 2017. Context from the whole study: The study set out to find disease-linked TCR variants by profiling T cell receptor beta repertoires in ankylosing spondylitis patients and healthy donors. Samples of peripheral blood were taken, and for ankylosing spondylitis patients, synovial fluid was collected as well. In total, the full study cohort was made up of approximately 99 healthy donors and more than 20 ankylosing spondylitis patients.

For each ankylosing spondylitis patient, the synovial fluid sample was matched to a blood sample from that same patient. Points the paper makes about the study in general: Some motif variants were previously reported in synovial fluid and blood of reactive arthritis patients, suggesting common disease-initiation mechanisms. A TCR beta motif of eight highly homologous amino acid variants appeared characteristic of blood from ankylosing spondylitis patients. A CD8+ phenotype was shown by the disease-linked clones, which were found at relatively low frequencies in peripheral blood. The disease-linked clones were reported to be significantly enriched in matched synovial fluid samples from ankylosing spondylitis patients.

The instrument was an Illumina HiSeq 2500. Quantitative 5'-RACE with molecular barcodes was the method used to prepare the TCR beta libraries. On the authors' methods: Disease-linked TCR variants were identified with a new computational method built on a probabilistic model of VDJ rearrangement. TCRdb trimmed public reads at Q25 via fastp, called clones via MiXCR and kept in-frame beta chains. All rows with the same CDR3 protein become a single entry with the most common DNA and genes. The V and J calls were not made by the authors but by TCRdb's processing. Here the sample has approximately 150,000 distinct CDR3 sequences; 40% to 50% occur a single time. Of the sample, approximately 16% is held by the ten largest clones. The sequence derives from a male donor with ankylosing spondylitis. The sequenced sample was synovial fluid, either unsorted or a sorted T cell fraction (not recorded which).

The CDR3 is CASSPSTRYGYTF. In nucleotide form, the sequence is TGTGCCAGCAGTCCCTCGACACGCTATGGCTACACCTTC. The sequence is built from TRBV28 and TRBJ1-2; the D gene assignment is ambiguous. The CDR1 and CDR2 encoded by the germline V gene are MDHEN and SYDVKM. The CDR3 holds 13 amino acids from the cysteine to the phenylalanine. Just the 39-base CDR3 DNA is kept, in frame starting at base 1. Between the V and J ends, shortened by 5 bases and 4 bases respectively, the junction contains 11 bases.